This T cell receptor beta chain was retrieved from a study of blood T cell repertoires in COVID-19. V dropped 2 bases and J dropped 5 bases, with 13 bases sitting between them. Germline lookup yields CDR1 WNHNN and CDR2 SYGVQD (reference sequence). This CDR3 comprises 15 residues. Measured with immunoSEQ multiplex PCR; TCRdb has only the in-frame clones, and not every one. The data contain a few hundred thousand clones, more than 75% of them singletons. The source is a man over 45 with acute or convalescent COVID-19. Sample: peripheral blood. The chain employs TRBV10-1 and TRBJ2-4, with TRBD1 as a possible D gene (5 bases). The CDR3 nucleotides read TGCGCCAGCAGTGAGGGTGGCAGGGATCAAAACATTCAGTACTTC. Amino acid sequence: CASSEGGRDQNIQYF.